This T cell receptor beta chain was captured in a study of TIL therapy for anti-PD-1-resistant metastatic lung cancer. Across the whole study: Patients then received nivolumab; progressors got lymphodepletion, TIL and IL-2. Tumors carried a median about 1.6 non-synonymous mutations per megabase.

The study, taken as a whole, reports: The baseline peripheral repertoire was partially replaced by infused TIL clonotypes that later decayed.

Time point noted: pre-treatment sample, taken before nivolumab and TIL therapy. Adults with stage 4 NSCLC were enrolled in a phase I trial. This was the immunoSEQ v3 assay. Data came from immunoSEQ multiplex PCR; TCRdb stores just in-frame clones and leaves some out. The sample shows 50,000 or so clones, about 80% of them seen only once. To note about this clone: Its antigen is unidentified.

CDR1 is LNHDA and CDR2 is SQIVND in the germline V gene (reference sequence). The CDR3 contains 15 residues. V dropped 2 bases and J dropped 2; count of bases not matched to a gene: 2. The source of this sequence is a woman between 25 and 85 years old with non-small cell lung cancer. This chain uses TRBV19 with TRBJ1-5; 8 bases are shared with TRBD1. The sequencing used blood, collected at baseline. CDR3 in amino acids: CASSIQGAGNQPQHF. As DNA, the CDR3 is TGTGCCAGTAGTATACAGGGGGCGGGCAATCAGCCCCAGCATTTT.